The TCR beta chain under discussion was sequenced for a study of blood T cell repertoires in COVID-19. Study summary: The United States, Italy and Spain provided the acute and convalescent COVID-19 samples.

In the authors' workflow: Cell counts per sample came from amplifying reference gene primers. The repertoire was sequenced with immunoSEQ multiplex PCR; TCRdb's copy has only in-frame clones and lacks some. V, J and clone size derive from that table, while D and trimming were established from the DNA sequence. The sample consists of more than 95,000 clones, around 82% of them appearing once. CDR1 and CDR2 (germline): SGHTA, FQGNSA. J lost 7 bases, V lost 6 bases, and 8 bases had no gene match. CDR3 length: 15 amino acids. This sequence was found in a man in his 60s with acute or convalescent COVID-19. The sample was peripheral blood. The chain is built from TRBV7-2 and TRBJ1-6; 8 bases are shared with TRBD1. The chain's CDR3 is CASSRQQGENSPLHF. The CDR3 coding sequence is TGTGCCAGCAGTCGACAACAGGGGGAAAATTCACCCCTCCACTTT.